This T cell receptor beta chain was found in a study of cytomegalovirus exposure and HLA in healthy donors (TCRdb year 2017). Study-wide context: An earlier analysis of approximately 600 of the donors reported more than 250 Gb of sequence data and some 100 million unique TCR beta sequences from around 200 million T cells. On average, roughly 200,000 unique TCR beta nucleotide sequences were sequenced per donor among more than 350 genotyped donors of the cohort, with 15% to 20% of those sequences being non-productive. Roughly 5 DR-DQ haplotypes were handled as single units for association and clustering because linkage in the cohort was strong. Every repertoire in the discovery cohort had been generated on one and the same sequencing platform. The study combined high-throughput TCR immunosequencing, statistical association of individual TCRs with disease status, and machine learning to predict cytomegalovirus infection status. An earlier analysis of approximately 500 of the donors applied high-throughput TCR beta sequencing to assess whether each TCR beta V gene segment acted as functional or pseudogenic. The T cell repertoires of 666 subjects were profiled by immunosequencing and related to cytomegalovirus serostatus. The genetic ancestry cluster associated with self-reported Caucasian donors included over 80% of the roughly 390 genotyped donors. Donor age, sex, ethnicity and CMV serostatus were collected together with the repertoire data. Besides the first cohort of approximately 670 subjects, a separate validation cohort made up of roughly 120 different subjects was used. HLA typing covered class I and class II loci at four-digit resolution. An early release covering over 500 HLA-typed donors comprised approximately 300 gigabases of sequencing data and some 79 million unique TCR sequences. Genome-wide SNP genotypes for about 55% of the roughly 670 donors were used in a later genetic analysis, which treated that subset as a discovery cohort. The aim of the study was to test whether cataloging public T cell receptors could identify signatures of past pathogen exposure. The later analysis used no new phenotypic data to find candidate immune exposures, relying instead on TCR beta sequences and their occurrence across donors. The number of typed donors differed by locus: about 620-640 for A, B, C, DRB1 and DQB1; approximately 540 for DQA1; approximately 600 for DPA1; and 450 to 480 for DPB1. A later analysis re-analyzed previously published TCR beta repertoires from roughly 600 donors and added high-resolution HLA genotyping to study TCR occurrence patterns.

Library preparation was by the immunoSEQ multiplex PCR assay. The multiplex PCR relied on a mix of 60 forward primers for TCR Vbeta segments and 13 reverse primers for TCR Jbeta segments. Amplification of the CDR3 region of rearranged TCR beta genes was performed with a multiplex PCR assay on genomic DNA. The Illumina HiSeq System was used to sequence the amplified TCR beta libraries as 87-base-pair reads. The study's processing was this. In a later analysis, tens of millions of unique TCR beta chains were counted across the 690 or so repertoires, and roughly 10 million of these chains were shared by at least two donors. To remove PCR and sequencing errors, raw reads were error-corrected and collapsed into unique sequences using a nearest-neighbor algorithm that merged closely related sequences. To assign V, D and J gene segments, CDR3 sequences were aligned to IMGT reference sequences. For a sequence to be retained, a match of at least six nucleotides to both a V gene segment and a J gene segment was required. Rearrangements were classified as productive when the CDR3 lacked stop codons and remained in frame with V and J, and all other rearrangements were classified as non-productive. Following IMGT convention, CDR3 was defined as the stretch from the second conserved V-encoded cysteine up to the conserved J-encoded phenylalanine. The earlier analysis of 587 of the donors excluded sequences that lacked an unambiguous match to a single V gene segment. In an earlier analysis of about 590 of the donors, a V segment was called functional when productive rearrangements were above 56.7%, and segregating when the standard deviation between donors exceeded 5%. A statistical classification framework was built to diagnose cytomegalovirus status from the catalog of TCR beta chain sequences. V and J gene assignment, in a later analysis, came from comparing TCR nucleotide sequences with IMGT/GENE-DB human TR gene sequences. A later analysis assigned CDR3 sequences and most-parsimonious VDJ recombination scenarios with the TCRdist pipeline. In a later analysis, each TCR beta chain was defined by its CDR3 amino acid sequence together with its V-gene family, and reads lacking a unique V-gene family were excluded. As a way to deal with suspected cross-contamination and a sequencing artifact, a later analysis dropped roughly 600 nucleotide sequences that were highly shared and had low generation probability. For each public chain, a later analysis derived a clonal expansion index from normalized ranks of inferred template counts within each repertoire. Generation probabilities in a later analysis came from a VDJ recombination model fitted to out-of-frame rearrangements, and those results were checked against IGoR. In a later analysis, TCR-TCR, TCR-HLA and TCR-CMV co-occurrence was scored with hypergeometric tests, and a repertoire-size bias correction was applied to TCR pairs. In a later analysis, false discovery rates were estimated by permuting HLA or CMV assignments 20 times. In a later analysis, co-occurring TCRs were grouped using DBSCAN, and TCRdist sequence similarity was added for clustering within HLA-allele-positive subsets. Repertoires with fewer than 30,000 or more than 120,000 public chains, plus five repertoires with anomalous nucleotide sharing, were excluded from co-occurrence clustering. TCRdb provides this immuneACCESS table in a form limited to in-frame rearrangements. Some clones are lacking; in checked studies, under half of them reflect an unresolved V gene, and why the rest are absent is not known. V and J calls and clone size are those listed in that table; D and trimming were worked out from the DNA. Within this sample are 200,000 or so clones, with roughly 80% of them counted one time only. The top ten clonotypes cover 2.9% of the sample.

In total, approximately 700 healthy bone marrow donors made up the cohort. Cohort members were all nominally healthy when sampled, although unrecorded immune exposures were likely present. The donor was CMV seronegative and belonged to the group of 352 seronegative cohort members. A peripheral blood sample was collected from each donor, and TCR beta sequencing was performed on peripheral blood mononuclear cells. Genomic DNA extraction from the blood cell samples was performed with the Qiagen DNeasy Blood Extraction Kit. V has 4 bases trimmed and J has 1 base trimmed; junction bases matching no gene number 7. The CDR3, from cysteine to phenylalanine, totals 15 residues. The entry retains the CDR3 DNA only, 45 bases that are in frame from base 1. Based on the germline V gene, the CDR1 and CDR2 sequences are SNHLY and FYNNEI. Remarks on this clone: It lacks a known antigen. No per-base quality is available; no much larger clone lies one base away.

General study outcomes and caveats: In a later genetic analysis, a missense DCLRE1C variant was associated with V-gene and J-gene trimming of TCR beta chains, and the association was replicated in an independent cohort. Assigning TCR associations to individual alleles was difficult when HLA alleles, especially DR and DQ, strongly co-occurred. Linkage disequilibrium might explain the correlated functional status among segregating V segments, but an unknown experimental factor could not be excluded. Presence/absence analyses assumed roughly uniform sequencing depth across donors, an assumption that may not hold. Compared with the 666-donor mean, donors in an Asian-associated ancestry cluster had fewer N-insertions in productive TCRs, according to a later genetic analysis. Three of the identified cytomegalovirus-associated TCR beta chains were confirmed in vitro to be specific for cytomegalovirus antigens. According to a later analysis, most CMV-associated TCR beta chains appeared to be HLA-restricted, and the HLA associations seemed to be driven largely by CMV exposure. The study listed around 160 TCR beta chains as associated with cytomegalovirus. While some public TCRs were present in many individuals, most TCR sequences turned up only very rarely across donors. Because HLA typing was unavailable for some donors at each locus, only the typed subset was used in association tests. The classifier was reported to diagnose cytomegalovirus status with high specificity and sensitivity in both the original and validation cohorts. A later analysis reported that several top co-occurrence clusters appeared linked to parvovirus B19, influenza, CMV and Epstein-Barr virus. Some 15 rarely observed V segments, including chromosome 9 orphons, were excluded from the earlier analysis of some 590 of the donors because counts were too low. Broadly in line with IMGT annotations, most TCR beta V segments showed up in productive rearrangements about 87% or about 30% of the time in an earlier analysis of approximately 600 of the donors. In this cohort, only TCR beta chains were sequenced, and detectable features were limited by the absence of alpha or paired-chain data. In a later analysis, the rate of TCR association differed among HLA loci, with DRB1 alleles having the most associated TCRs and HLA-C alleles having the fewest. Because the 87-base-pair reads could not distinguish some IMGT-functional V segments, including TRBV6-2 and TRBV6-3, those segments were excluded. According to the authors, the approach could potentially be generalized to other disease states and immunological phenotypes. A further reported finding was that TCR beta sequences accurately predicted the HLA-A and HLA-B alleles for most subjects in the first cohort. In a later analysis, HLA-associated TCR beta chains showed more clonal expansion and lower generation probabilities than non-associated chains that were equally common. A later analysis associated about 17,000 TCR beta sequences with specific HLA alleles at a false discovery rate of 0.05. A cluster of highly shared sequence variants was judged likely to be a technical artifact of the sequencing pipeline. CMV serostatus was the only immune exposure information available for the cohort.

The receptor chain draws on TRBV2 and TRBJ2-7; 7 bases in the middle match TRBD2. Sequencing was done on a sample of PBMCs. The receptor comes from a man between 25 and 39 years old in good health and CMV-seronegative. The base sequence is TGTGCCAGCAGTGTGGGCGGGAGCGGGTCCTACGAGCAGTACTTC. Its protein is CASSVGGSGSYEQYF.